Following are 20 T cell receptor beta chains from one sample sequenced in a study of breast tumors, draining lymph nodes, adjacent tissues. MiXCR, run by TCRdb on the multiplex PCR reads, gives a single entry per CDR3 protein. The table has about 21,000 distinct CDR3 sequences, roughly 50% seen once. Sequenced: breast tumor tissue. These TCRs come from a female donor with breast cancer. Some clones in this sample may be carry-over from other donors' samples.

V is TRBV25-1 and J is TRBJ1-1; D perhaps matches TRBD1 (6 bases). Trimming took off 6 bases at V and 4 bases at J, with 21 bases between the two ends. The germline gives CDR1 MGHDK, CDR2 SYGVNS. CDR3 length: 16 amino acids. The CDR3 coding sequence is TGTGCCAGCAGGAAAACAGGGCCGACCCGATTCACTGAAGCTTTCTTT. Residues: CASRKTGPTRFTEAFF.

This clonotype has at least ten counts. The chain combines TRBV20-1 with TRBJ1-1; D is unclear. V shed 7 bases and J shed 3 bases, with 12 bases lying between them. Germline CDR1 DFQATT, CDR2 SNEGSKA (reference sequence). The CDR3 extends over 12 amino acids. The CDR3 sequence: CSVWERDTEAFF. The CDR3 nucleotides read TGCAGTGTTTGGGAACGAGACACTGAAGCTTTCTTT.

The V and J genes are TRBV24-1 and TRBJ1-2; TRBD1 matches 10 bases. V dropped 3 bases and J dropped 6; count of bases not matched to a gene: 3. The germline V gene has CDR1 KGHDR and CDR2 SFDVKD. There are 14 residues in the CDR3. Here the CDR3 reads CATSDPGQGNGYTF. Here the CDR3 DNA reads TGTGCCACCAGTGATCCGGGACAGGGGAATGGCTACACCTTC.

The gene calls are TRBV5-6 and TRBJ1-5; no clear D gene. The V end lost 0 bases, the J end lost 6 bases, and 10 bases lay between the germline ends. Germline V gives CDR1 SGHDT, CDR2 YYEEEE. The CDR3 is 14 amino acids. CDR3 bases: TGTGCCAGCAGCTTGGGGGGTTCGCGTCAGCCCCAGCATTTT. Encoded protein: CASSLGGSRQPQHF.

Sample share makes this clonotype medium-sized. This chain connects TRBV9 to TRBJ1-6; D is possibly TRBD1 (6 bases). V was pared by 4 bases and J by 7 bases, with 15 bases between. The CDR3 is made up of 15 amino acids. CDR1 is SGDLS, CDR2 YYNGEE, per germline. The CDR3 region has the DNA TGTGCCAGCAGCACCGGGAGGGGGTGGAATTCACCCCTCCACTTT. Its protein is CASSTGRGWNSPLHF.

This clonotype was seen only once. This chain joins TRBV2 and TRBJ2-2, with 14 bases fitting TRBD2. This CDR3 has 17 amino acids. The V and J ends lost 6 bases and 0 bases, in that order; junction bases with no gene match: 3. Germline V gene data show CDR1 as SNHLY and CDR2 as FYNNEI. CDR3 coding DNA: TGTGCCAGCAGGTTGACTAGCGGGGGGGCGAACACCGGGGAGCTGTTTTTT. Amino acid sequence: CASRLTSGGANTGELFF.

Details on this clonotype: Germline is not matched at one junction end, which may reflect a read error. The CDR3 reads CATSTGGTGTQYF. The CDR3 DNA is TGTGCCACCAGTACGGGAGGGACAGGTACGCAGTATTTT. The V gene is TRBV24-1, the J gene TRBJ2-3, with D possibly called TRBD1 or TRBD2 (8 bases each). This CDR3 spans 13 amino acids. In germline, CDR1 is KGHDR, CDR2 SFDVKD.

CDR3 region: CASSDSDGPTNEKLFF. CDR3 in DNA: TGTGCCAGTAGTGATTCTGACGGCCCAACTAATGAAAAACTGTTTTTT. This chain uses TRBV19 with TRBJ1-4; D is undetermined. This CDR3 comprises 16 residues. Trimming stripped 5 bases from V and 0 bases from J, with 13 bases between. The germline gives CDR1 LNHDA, CDR2 SQIVND (reference sequence).

The chain recombines TRBV5-8 with TRBJ2-7; 10 bases agree with TRBD2. The ends lost 3 bases at V and 4 bases at J; junction bases unmatched: 10. The length of the CDR3 is 16 residues. Germline lookup yields CDR1 SGHTS and CDR2 YDEGEE. The CDR3, as DNA: TGTGCCAGCAGCTACTTCCGGACTAGCGGATGGTACGAGCAGTACTTC. It is translated as CASSYFRTSGWYEQYF.

In this sample, this clonotype turned up once. V and J are TRBV2 and TRBJ2-7; TRBD2 might be the D (5 bases). This CDR3 is 15 amino acids long. Looked up from germline, CDR1 is SNHLY and CDR2 is FYNNEI. V was shortened by 5 bases and J by 6 bases, with 20 bases between the two germline ends. CDR3 protein: CASSLAGSGPGEQYF. For the CDR3, the DNA is TGTGCCAGCAGTCTGGCGGGCTCTGGGCCGGGCGAGCAGTACTTC.

The V call is TRBV29-1, the J call TRBJ1-5, with a weak D call TRBD1 (6 bases). Deletions cut 6 bases from V and 5 bases from J, with 14 bases between. Germline CDR1 reads SQVTM; CDR2 reads ANQGSEA. The CDR3 has 13 residues. The CDR3 sequence: CSVRQESHQPQHF. The CDR3, as DNA: TGCAGCGTCAGACAGGAGAGCCATCAGCCCCAGCATTTT. Variable domain in full (rest from reference TRBV29-1 and TRBJ1-5): SAVISQKPSRDICQRGTSLTIQCQVDSQVTMMFWYRQQPGQSLTLIATANQGSEATYESGFVIDKFPISRPNLTFSTLTVSNMSPEDSSIYLCSVRQESHQPQHFGDGTRLSIL.

This chain uses TRBV7-2 with TRBJ2-7, with TRBD2 identical over 8 bases. The CDR3 is 15 residues long. CDR1 is SGHTA, CDR2 FQGNSA, per germline. J lost 2 bases, V lost 7 bases, and 10 bases had no gene match. The CDR3 bases are TGTGCCAGCACCCCGGGACTAGAGGTGGCCTACGAGCAGTACTTC. It codes for CASTPGLEVAYEQYF.

Turning to this clonotype: A read error may be the cause here, since a much bigger clone is one base away. V gene TRBV20-1 combines with J gene TRBJ2-4; unclear D gene. Germline V gene sequence: CDR1 DFQATT, CDR2 SNEGSKA (reference sequence). The CDR3 has 14 amino acids. The CDR3 loop reads CSAGDENPWAIQYF. The CDR3 coding sequence is TGCAGTGCTGGAGATGAGAACCCTTGGGCCATTCAGTACTTC.

Within the sample, this clonotype is large. The V and J genes are TRBV15 and TRBJ2-7, with 8 positions matching TRBD2. CDR1 is LNHNV, CDR2 YYDKDF, per germline (reference sequence). V lost 1 base, J lost 2 bases, and 4 bases stayed unmatched. The CDR3 is 15 residues long. CDR3 in amino acids: CATSRGAGGPYEQYF. The CDR3 nucleotides are TGTGCCACCAGCAGAGGGGCGGGGGGACCCTACGAGCAGTACTTC.

This clonotype is medium-sized by share. V gene TRBV6-9 combines with J gene TRBJ2-5; D unresolved. Trimming removed 3 bases at V and 3 bases at J, with 2 bases between. Per germline, CDR1 MNHGY and CDR2 SVAAGI. The CDR3 consists of 11 residues. As DNA, the CDR3 is TGTGCCAGCAGTTACGAAGAGACCCAGTACTTC. It translates to CASSYEETQYF.

The rearrangement uses TRBV4-2 and TRBJ2-7, with 9 bases lining up with TRBD2. Germline CDR1 and CDR2: LGHNA and YNFKEQ. This CDR3 has 16 residues. J lost 1 base, V lost 1 base, and 5 bases had no gene match. In DNA form, the CDR3 reads TGTGCCAGCAGCCAAGTAGGAGCGGGAGGATCCTACGAGCAGTACTTC. Translated: CASSQVGAGGSYEQYF.

This clonotype showed up many times. A clone one base away is much larger, so this may be a read error. Given the absence of the conserved phenylalanine or tryptophan at the CDR3 end, a read error is likely. This sequence joins TRBV19 and TRBJ2-1; D is perhaps TRBD1 or TRBD2 (5 bases each). The V gene's germline CDR1 is LNHDA and CDR2 SQIVND (reference sequence). This CDR3 is 16 amino acids long. The germline V and J ends were trimmed by 3 bases and 1 base, with 13 bases remaining between them. The CDR3 nucleotides read TGTGCCAGTAGTATCGGGACCGCCGCTTCCTACAATGAGCAGTTCTCC. Protein sequence: CASSIGTAASYNEQFS.

There are many counts of this clonotype. Given a much more abundant clone one base away, this may be a read error. The chain carries TRBV6-1 and TRBJ2-7; D unresolved. The CDR3 runs 14 residues. Germline assignment: CDR1 MNHNS and CDR2 SASEGT. Deletions cut 5 bases from V and 3 bases from J, with 14 bases between. The CDR3 DNA is TGTGCCAGCAGTCAAATGGGGTCCTACTACGAGCAGTACTTC. As protein: CASSQMGSYYEQYF.

This clonotype qualifies as medium-sized. The chain has TRBV19 and TRBJ2-2, with 8 bases identical to TRBD2. This CDR3 spans 14 amino acids. Germline V gene data show CDR1 as LNHDA and CDR2 as SQIVND (reference sequence). Germline trimming cut 7 bases from V and 4 bases from J; bases unmatched to any gene: 5. CDR3 in DNA: TGTGCCAGTAATAAGGGGACTAGCACCGGGGAGCTGTTTTTT. Its protein is CASNKGTSTGELFF.

This clonotype was seen at least ten times. V usage is TRBV12-3 or TRBV12-4 and J usage is TRBJ2-1; TRBD2 aligns across 8 bases. The J segment lost 8 bases and the V segment lost 7 bases, leaving 7 bases of the junction unmatched. This CDR3 region has 13 residues. CDR3 loop: CASTSRRGDEQFF. The CDR3 DNA follows: TGTGCCAGCACCTCAAGGCGGGGGGATGAGCAGTTCTTC.